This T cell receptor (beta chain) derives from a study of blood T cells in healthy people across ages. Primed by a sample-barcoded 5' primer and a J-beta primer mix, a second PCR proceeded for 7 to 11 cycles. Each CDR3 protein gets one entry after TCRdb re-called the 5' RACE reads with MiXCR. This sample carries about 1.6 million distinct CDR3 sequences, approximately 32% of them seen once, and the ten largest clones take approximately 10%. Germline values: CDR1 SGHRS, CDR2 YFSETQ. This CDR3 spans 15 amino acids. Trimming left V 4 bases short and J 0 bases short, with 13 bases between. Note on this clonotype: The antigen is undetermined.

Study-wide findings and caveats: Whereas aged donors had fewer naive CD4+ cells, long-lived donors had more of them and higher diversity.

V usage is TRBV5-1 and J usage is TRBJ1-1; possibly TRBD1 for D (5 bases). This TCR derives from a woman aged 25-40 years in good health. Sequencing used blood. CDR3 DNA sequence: TGCGCCAGCAGCCCCCCGACAGCCTTGAACACTGAAGCTTTCTTT. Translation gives CASSPPTALNTEAFF.